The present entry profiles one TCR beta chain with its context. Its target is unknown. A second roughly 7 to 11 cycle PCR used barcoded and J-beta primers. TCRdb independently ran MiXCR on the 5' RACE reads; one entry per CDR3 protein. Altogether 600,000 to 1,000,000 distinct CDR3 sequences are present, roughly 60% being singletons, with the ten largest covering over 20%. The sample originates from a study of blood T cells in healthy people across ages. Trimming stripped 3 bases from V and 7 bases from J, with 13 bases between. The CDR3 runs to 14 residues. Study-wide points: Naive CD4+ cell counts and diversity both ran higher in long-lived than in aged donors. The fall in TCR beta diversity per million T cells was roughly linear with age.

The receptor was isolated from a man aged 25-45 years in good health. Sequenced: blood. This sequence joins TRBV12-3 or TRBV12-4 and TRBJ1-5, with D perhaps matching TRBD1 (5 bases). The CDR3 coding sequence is TGTGCCAGCAGTTTGCGACAGACAAGCCAGCCCCAGCATTTT. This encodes CASSLRQTSQPQHF.